This TCR beta chain was found in a study of cytomegalovirus exposure and HLA in healthy donors listed by TCRdb under 2017. At the level of the whole study: An earlier analysis of some 620 of the donors reported approximately 280 Gb of sequence data and 90 million to 120 million unique TCR beta sequences obtained from about 179 million T cells. The later analysis used no new phenotypic data to find candidate immune exposures, relying instead on TCR beta sequences and their occurrence across donors. To decide whether each TCR beta V gene segment behaved as functional or pseudogenic, an earlier analysis of some 600 of the donors relied on high-throughput TCR beta sequencing. The study was designed to test whether signatures of past pathogen exposure could be identified by cataloging public T cell receptors. To study patterns of TCR occurrence, a later analysis re-analyzed previously published TCR beta repertoires from 550 to 800 donors and added high-resolution HLA genotyping. The genetic ancestry cluster associated with self-reported Caucasian donors included roughly 84% of the 300 to 450 genotyped donors. Donor age, sex, ethnicity and CMV serostatus were collected together with the repertoire data. Roughly 5 DR-DQ haplotypes were treated as single units for association and clustering because of strong linkage in the cohort. HLA typing covered class I and class II loci at four-digit resolution. An early release that covered some 640 HLA-typed donors contained approximately 300 gigabases of sequencing data and some 87 million unique TCR sequences. A separate validation cohort of roughly 120 different subjects was used in addition to the roughly 670-subject first cohort. Typing coverage varied by locus: roughly 629-640 donors for A, B, C, DRB1 and DQB1; 522 for DQA1; over 600 for DPA1; roughly 450 for DPB1. On average, about 240,000 unique TCR beta nucleotide sequences were sequenced per donor among a few hundred genotyped donors of the cohort, with about 17% of those sequences being non-productive. Every repertoire in the discovery cohort had been generated on one and the same sequencing platform. Genome-wide SNP genotypes for about three fifths of the roughly 670 donors were used in a later genetic analysis, which treated that subset as a discovery cohort. The T cell repertoires of 666 subjects were profiled by immunosequencing and related to cytomegalovirus serostatus. High-throughput TCR immunosequencing, statistical association of individual TCRs with disease status, and machine learning were combined to predict cytomegalovirus infection status. The research as a whole found: The cohort was sequenced for TCR beta chains only, and without alpha or paired-chain data the features that could be detected were limited. The classifier was reported to diagnose cytomegalovirus status with high specificity and sensitivity in both the original cohort and the validation cohort. The only immune exposure information available for the cohort was CMV serostatus. Presence/absence analyses assumed roughly uniform sequencing depth across donors, an assumption that may not hold. It was suggested by the authors that the approach could potentially be generalized to other disease states and immunological phenotypes. Most TCR sequences were observed very rarely across donors, whereas some public TCRs were present in many individuals. Linkage disequilibrium might explain the correlated functional status among segregating V segments, but an unknown experimental factor could not be ruled out. Most CMV-associated TCR beta chains appeared to be HLA-restricted in a later analysis, and the HLA associations seemed to be driven largely by CMV exposure. In a later analysis, HLA-associated TCR beta chains were found to be more clonally expanded and to have lower generation probabilities than equally common non-associated chains. In a later genetic analysis, fewer N-insertions in productive TCRs were reported among donors in an Asian-associated ancestry cluster than the roughly 640-donor mean. An association between a missense DCLRE1C variant and V-gene and J-gene trimming of TCR beta chains was found in a later genetic analysis and replicated in an independent cohort. According to a later analysis, TCR association rates differed among HLA loci, with DRB1 alleles showing the most associated TCRs and HLA-C alleles showing the fewest. In an earlier analysis of some 640 of the donors, most TCR beta V segments were observed in productive rearrangements about 90% or about 30% of the time, broadly matching IMGT annotations. The study gave a list of 150 to 200 TCR beta chains associated with cytomegalovirus. A further reported finding was that TCR beta sequences accurately predicted the HLA-A and HLA-B alleles for most subjects in the first cohort. The earlier analysis of some 540 of the donors excluded 15 to 20 rarely observed V segments, including chromosome 9 orphons, because counts were too low. Because HLA typing was unavailable for some donors at each locus, only the typed subset was used in association tests. The sequencing pipeline was judged likely to have produced a cluster of highly shared sequence variants as a technical artifact. According to a later analysis, parvovirus B19, influenza, CMV and Epstein-Barr virus appeared linked to several top co-occurrence clusters. Assigning TCR associations to individual alleles was difficult when HLA alleles, especially DR and DQ, strongly co-occurred. Some IMGT-functional V segments, including TRBV6-2 and TRBV6-3, could not be told apart with the 87-base-pair reads, so those segments were excluded. At a false discovery rate of 0.05, a later analysis linked about 16,000 TCR beta sequences to specific HLA alleles. In vitro tests confirmed that three of the cytomegalovirus-associated TCR beta chains recognize cytomegalovirus antigens.

Receptor amplification or capture employed the immunoSEQ multiplex PCR assay. For the multiplex PCR, a mixture combining 60 forward primers for TCR Vbeta segments and 13 reverse primers for TCR Jbeta segments was used. The CDR3 region of rearranged TCR beta genes was amplified from genomic DNA by a multiplex PCR assay. The amplified TCR beta libraries were sequenced on the Illumina HiSeq System as 87-base-pair reads. In the paper's pipeline: A later analysis counted tens of millions of unique TCR beta chains across the roughly 700 repertoires, and 9.5 million to 11 million of these chains were shared by at least two donors. To remove PCR and sequencing errors, raw reads were error-corrected and collapsed into unique sequences using a nearest-neighbor algorithm that merged closely related sequences. To assign V, D and J gene segments, CDR3 sequences were aligned to IMGT reference sequences. For a sequence to be retained, at least a six-nucleotide match to both a V gene segment and a J gene segment was required. Rearrangements were called productive when the CDR3 lacked stop codons and stayed in frame with V and J; all others were non-productive. CDR3 was defined by IMGT convention, running from the second conserved V-encoded cysteine to the conserved J-encoded phenylalanine. The earlier analysis of 587 of the donors excluded any sequence lacking an unambiguous match to a single V gene segment. In an earlier analysis of more than 500 of the donors, a V segment was called functional when productive rearrangements were above 56.7%, and segregating when the standard deviation between donors exceeded 5%. A statistical classification framework was developed to diagnose cytomegalovirus status using the catalog of TCR beta chain sequences. In a later analysis, TCR nucleotide sequences were compared against IMGT/GENE-DB human TR gene sequences so that V and J genes could be assigned. Using the TCRdist pipeline, a later analysis assigned CDR3 sequences along with most-parsimonious VDJ recombination scenarios. In a later analysis, each TCR beta chain was defined by its CDR3 amino acid sequence together with its V-gene family, and reads without a unique V-gene family were excluded. To address suspected cross-contamination and a sequencing artifact, a later analysis removed roughly 640 highly shared, low-generation-probability nucleotide sequences. A later analysis calculated a clonal expansion index for each public chain from normalized within-repertoire ranks of inferred template counts. Generation probabilities in a later analysis came from a VDJ recombination model fitted to out-of-frame rearrangements, and those results were checked against IGoR. Hypergeometric tests were used in a later analysis to score TCR-TCR, TCR-HLA and TCR-CMV co-occurrence, with a repertoire-size bias correction applied to the TCR pairs. To estimate false discovery rates, a later analysis permuted the HLA or CMV assignments 20 times. A later analysis grouped co-occurring TCRs with DBSCAN, adding TCRdist sequence similarity when clustering within HLA-allele-positive subsets. Co-occurrence clustering excluded repertoires with fewer than 30,000 or more than 120,000 public chains, plus five with anomalous nucleotide sharing. TCRdb holds this immuneACCESS table with in-frame rearrangements only. Some clones are missing; in checked studies, unresolved V genes explain under half, and the rest has no known cause. V and J calls and clone size are as listed in that table; D and trimming were resolved from the DNA. The sample yields over 80,000 clones; about 74% were counted once. The ten largest clones add up to more than 2.5% of the sample.

Taken from cysteine to phenylalanine, the CDR3 has 15 residues. Only the CDR3 region is kept as DNA, spanning 45 bases read in frame from base 1. V and J are truncated by 2 bases and 2 bases respectively, leaving an intervening sequence of 13 bases. According to the germline V gene (reference sequence), CDR1 reads GTSNPN and CDR2 reads SVGIG. The cohort was made up of 666 healthy bone marrow donors. All cohort members were sampled while nominally healthy, although unrecorded immune exposures were likely present. The donor tested CMV seronegative and was one of the 352 seronegative cohort members. A peripheral blood sample was provided by each donor, and peripheral blood mononuclear cells were used for TCR beta sequencing. The Qiagen DNeasy Blood Extraction Kit was used to extract genomic DNA from the blood cell samples. Turning to this clone: Its antigen is still unknown. No much larger clone is present one base from it, and per-base qualities are unavailable.

The specimen sequenced was PBMCs. This TCR was sampled from a man in his forties in good health and CMV-seronegative. This sequence uses TRBV30 and TRBJ1-5; TRBD1 is a possible D gene, resting on 6 matching bases. The CDR3 has the sequence CAWSWGPGGNQPQHF. The DNA sequence reads TGTGCCTGGAGTTGGGGCCCAGGGGGCAATCAGCCCCAGCATTTT. Reference TRBV30 and TRBJ1-5 genes cover what lies past the CDR3, so the full variable domain is SQTIHQWPATLVQPVGSPLSLECTVEGTSNPNLYWYRQAAGRGLQLLFYSVGIGQISSEVPQNLSASRPQDRQFILSSKKLLLSDSGFYLCAWSWGPGGNQPQHFGDGTRLSIL.